The text below deals with one T cell receptor (beta chain). Its antigen is undetermined. This sample was included in a study of cytomegalovirus exposure and HLA in healthy donors. General study points: In a later analysis, TCR beta V- and J-gene trimming showed a link to a missense DCLRE1C variant.

PCR employed 60 Vbeta and 13 Jbeta primers. Produced via immunoSEQ multiplex PCR; TCRdb's table is partial and in-frame only. The sample consists of 150,000 to 200,000 clones, around 76% of them appearing once. Sequences were obtained from PBMCs. This TCR came from a woman aged 25-40 years in good health and CMV-seropositive.

In nucleotides, the CDR3 is TGTGCCAGCAGTGGACCACGGACAGGGATGTTTGGCGATGAGCAGTTCTTC. It encodes CASSGPRTGMFGDEQFF. The rearrangement joins TRBV28 to TRBJ2-1; 8 nucleotides agree with TRBD1. V lost 5 bases, J lost 8 bases, and 17 bases stayed unmatched. From germline, CDR1 is MDHEN and CDR2 SYDVKM. The CDR3 sequence is 17 residues long.